This T cell receptor beta chain was identified during a study of blood T cell repertoires in COVID-19. Study context: Donors in the United States, Italy and Spain gave samples during acute or convalescent COVID-19. T cells, B-cell-depleted T cells, or PBMCs supplied cDNA or gDNA.

The CDR3 runs 17 residues. Germline V gene data show CDR1 as MGHRA and CDR2 as YSYEKL. Trimming removed 1 base from V and 9 bases from J; junction bases left unmatched: 15. Original data processing: Nucleated cell counts were estimated from reference gene primer amplification. Assay: immunoSEQ multiplex PCR; the TCRdb copy retains only in-frame clones and omits some. The V and J calls and the clone size are those of that table, but D and trimming were determined from the DNA. Here the sample spans 200,000 to 300,000 clones, 75% to 90% being singletons. The rearrangement joins TRBV4-1 to TRBJ2-1; 7 bases are a match to TRBD2. This clonotype was obtained from a man between 60 and 75 years old who had recovered from COVID-19. Specimen: peripheral blood. The CDR3 region is CASSQAGGLAVGIEQFF. DNA of the CDR3: TGCGCCAGCAGCCAAGCGGGCGGGCTAGCGGTAGGCATTGAGCAGTTCTTC.